The subject of this entry is one TCR beta chain. With 10 bases removed from V and 0 bases from J, the gap between germline ends came to 19 bases. This CDR3 region has 16 residues. CDR1 and CDR2 (germline): MDHEN, SYDVKM. TCRdb's copy holds only in-frame clones and misses some; the assay was immunoSEQ multiplex PCR. The repertoire holds some 410,000 clones, with about nine tenths as singletons. The entry originates in a study of control samples from healthy donors and cancer patients. The sequence came from a man between 40 and 49 years old with head and neck cancer. The sample was PBMCs. The chain uses TRBV28 and TRBJ1-5, with D unclear. The CDR3, as DNA: TGTGCCATCAAGAGCCACCCACGGTATAGCAATCAGCCCCAGCATTTT. Translating it yields CAIKSHPRYSNQPQHF.